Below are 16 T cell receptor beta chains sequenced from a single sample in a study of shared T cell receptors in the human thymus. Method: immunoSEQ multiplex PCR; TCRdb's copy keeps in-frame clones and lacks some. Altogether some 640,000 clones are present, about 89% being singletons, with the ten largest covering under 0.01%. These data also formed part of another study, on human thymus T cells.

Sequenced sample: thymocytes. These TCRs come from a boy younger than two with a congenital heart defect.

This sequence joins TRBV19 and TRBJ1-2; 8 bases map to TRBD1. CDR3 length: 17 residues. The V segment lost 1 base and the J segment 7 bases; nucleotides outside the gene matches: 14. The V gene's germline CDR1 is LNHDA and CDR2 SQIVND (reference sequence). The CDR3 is CASSIGMVAGGLSGYTF. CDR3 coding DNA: TGTGCCAGTAGTATAGGAATGGTTGCAGGGGGCCTCAGTGGCTACACCTTC.

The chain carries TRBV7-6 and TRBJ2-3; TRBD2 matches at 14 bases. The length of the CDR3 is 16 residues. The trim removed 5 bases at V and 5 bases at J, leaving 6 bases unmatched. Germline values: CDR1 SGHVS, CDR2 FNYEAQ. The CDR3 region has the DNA TGTGCCAGCAGCCCCCGACTAGCGGGGGGGCAAGATACGCAGTATTTT. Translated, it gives CASSPRLAGGQDTQYF.

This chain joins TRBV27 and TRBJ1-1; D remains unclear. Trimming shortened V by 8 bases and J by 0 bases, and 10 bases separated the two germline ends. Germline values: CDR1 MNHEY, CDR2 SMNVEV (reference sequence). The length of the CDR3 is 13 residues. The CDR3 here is CASHGRLNTEAFF. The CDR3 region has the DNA TGTGCCAGCCATGGGAGATTGAACACTGAAGCTTTCTTT.

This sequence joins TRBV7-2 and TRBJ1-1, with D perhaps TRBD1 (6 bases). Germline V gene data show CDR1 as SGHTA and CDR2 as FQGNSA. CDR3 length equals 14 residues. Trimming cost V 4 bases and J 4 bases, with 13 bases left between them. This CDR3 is CASSSQQGFTEAFF. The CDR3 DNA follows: TGTGCCAGCAGCTCCCAACAGGGTTTCACTGAAGCTTTCTTT. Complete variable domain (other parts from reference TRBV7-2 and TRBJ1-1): GAGVSQSPSNKVTEKGKDVELRCDPISGHTALYWYRQSLGQGLEFLIYFQGNSAPDKSGLPSDRFSAERTGGSVSTLTIQRTQQEDSAVYLCASSSQQGFTEAFFGQGTRLTVV.

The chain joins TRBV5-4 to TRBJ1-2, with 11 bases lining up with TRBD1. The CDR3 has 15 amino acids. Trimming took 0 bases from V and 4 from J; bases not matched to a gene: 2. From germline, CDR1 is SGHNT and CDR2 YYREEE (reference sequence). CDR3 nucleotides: TGTGCCAGCAGCTTGGATGGGACAGGGGGCTATGGCTACACCTTC. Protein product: CASSLDGTGGYGYTF.

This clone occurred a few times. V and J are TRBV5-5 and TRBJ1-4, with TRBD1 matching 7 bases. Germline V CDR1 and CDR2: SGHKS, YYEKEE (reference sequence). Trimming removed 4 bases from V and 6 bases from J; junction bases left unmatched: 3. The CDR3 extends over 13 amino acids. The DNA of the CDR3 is TGTGCCAGCAGCCCTACAGGGGATGAAAAACTGTTTTTT. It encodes CASSPTGDEKLFF.

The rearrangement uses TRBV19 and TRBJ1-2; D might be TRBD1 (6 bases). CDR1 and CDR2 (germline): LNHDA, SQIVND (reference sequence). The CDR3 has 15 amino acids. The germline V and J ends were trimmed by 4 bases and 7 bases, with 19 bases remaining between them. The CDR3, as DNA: TGTGCCAGTAGTACGGACCCCGGGACACCGGGTGGCTACACCTTC. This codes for CASSTDPGTPGGYTF.

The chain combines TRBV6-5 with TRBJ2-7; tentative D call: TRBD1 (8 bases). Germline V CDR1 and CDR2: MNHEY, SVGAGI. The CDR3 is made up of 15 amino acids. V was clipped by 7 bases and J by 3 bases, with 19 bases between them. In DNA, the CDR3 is TGTGCCAGCATTAAGTATACAGGGGGGGACTACGAGCAGTACTTC. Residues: CASIKYTGGDYEQYF.

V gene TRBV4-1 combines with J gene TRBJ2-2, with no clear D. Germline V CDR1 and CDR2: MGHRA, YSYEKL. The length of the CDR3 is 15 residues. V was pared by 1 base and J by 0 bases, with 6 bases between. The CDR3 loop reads CASSQGASNTGELFF. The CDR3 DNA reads TGCGCCAGCAGCCAAGGGGCTTCGAACACCGGGGAGCTGTTTTTT.

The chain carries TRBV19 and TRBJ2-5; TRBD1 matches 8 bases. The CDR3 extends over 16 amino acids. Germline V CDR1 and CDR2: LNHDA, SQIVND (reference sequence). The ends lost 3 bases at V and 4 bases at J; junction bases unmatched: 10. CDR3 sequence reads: CASSIGTRGHRETQYF. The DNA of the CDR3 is TGTGCCAGTAGTATTGGAACCAGGGGGCATCGAGAGACCCAGTACTTC.

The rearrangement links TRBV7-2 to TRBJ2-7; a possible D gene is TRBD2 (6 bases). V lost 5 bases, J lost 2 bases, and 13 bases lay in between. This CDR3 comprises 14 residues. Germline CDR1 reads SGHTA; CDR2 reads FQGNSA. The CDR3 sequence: CASSPWDSTYEQYF. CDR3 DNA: TGTGCCAGCAGCCCATGGGACTCTACCTACGAGCAGTACTTC.

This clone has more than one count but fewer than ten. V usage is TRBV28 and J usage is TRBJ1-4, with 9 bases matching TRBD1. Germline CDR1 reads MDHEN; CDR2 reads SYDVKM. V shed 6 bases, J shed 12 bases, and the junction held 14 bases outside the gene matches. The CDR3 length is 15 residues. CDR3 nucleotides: TGTGCCAGCAGGAGGAGGACAGGGGATAAGCACCAACTGTTTTTT. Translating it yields CASRRRTGDKHQLFF.

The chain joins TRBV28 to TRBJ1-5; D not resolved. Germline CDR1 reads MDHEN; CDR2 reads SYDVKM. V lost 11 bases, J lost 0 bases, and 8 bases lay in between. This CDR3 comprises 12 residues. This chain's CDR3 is CACRDSNQPQHF. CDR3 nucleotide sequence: TGTGCCTGCCGGGATAGCAATCAGCCCCAGCATTTT.

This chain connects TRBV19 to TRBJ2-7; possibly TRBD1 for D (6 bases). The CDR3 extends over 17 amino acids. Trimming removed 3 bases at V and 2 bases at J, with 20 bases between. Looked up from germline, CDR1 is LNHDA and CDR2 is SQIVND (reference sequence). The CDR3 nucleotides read TGTGCCAGTAGTATCGGACAGCCAAATGCTTGGGCCTACGAGCAGTACTTC. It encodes CASSIGQPNAWAYEQYF.

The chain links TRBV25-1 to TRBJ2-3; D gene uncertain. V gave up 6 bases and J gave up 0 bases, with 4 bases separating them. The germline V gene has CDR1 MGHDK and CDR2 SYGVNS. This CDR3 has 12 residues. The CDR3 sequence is CASSGSTDTQYF. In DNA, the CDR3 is TGTGCCAGCAGCGGTAGCACAGATACGCAGTATTTT.

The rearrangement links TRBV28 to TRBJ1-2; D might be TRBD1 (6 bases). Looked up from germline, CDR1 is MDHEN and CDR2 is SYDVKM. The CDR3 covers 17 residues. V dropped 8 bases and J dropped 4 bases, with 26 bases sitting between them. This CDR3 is CASLRGLAGQRLYGYTF. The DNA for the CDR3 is TGTGCCAGCCTCCGTGGGTTAGCTGGACAGCGGCTCTATGGCTACACCTTC.